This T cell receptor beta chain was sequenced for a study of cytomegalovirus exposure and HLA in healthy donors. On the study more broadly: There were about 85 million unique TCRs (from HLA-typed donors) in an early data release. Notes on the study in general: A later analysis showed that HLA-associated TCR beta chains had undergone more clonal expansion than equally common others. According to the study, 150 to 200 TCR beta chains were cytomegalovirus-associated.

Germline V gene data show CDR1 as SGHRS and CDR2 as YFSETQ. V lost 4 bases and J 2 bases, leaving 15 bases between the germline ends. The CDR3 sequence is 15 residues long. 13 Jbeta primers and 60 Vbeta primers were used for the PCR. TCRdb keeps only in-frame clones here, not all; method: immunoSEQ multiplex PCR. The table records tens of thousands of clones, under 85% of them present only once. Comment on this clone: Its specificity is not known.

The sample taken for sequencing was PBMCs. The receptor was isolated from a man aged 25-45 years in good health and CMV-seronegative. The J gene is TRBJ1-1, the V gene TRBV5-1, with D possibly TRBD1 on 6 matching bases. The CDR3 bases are TGCGCCAGCAGCGGCGGACAGCCAAGAAACACTGAAGCTTTCTTT. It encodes CASSGGQPRNTEAFF. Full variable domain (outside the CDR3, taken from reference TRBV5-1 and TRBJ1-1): KAGVTQTPRYLIKTRGQQVTLSCSPISGHRSVSWYQQTPGQGLQFLFEYFSETQRNKGNFPGRFSGRQFSNSRSEMNVSTLELGDSALYLCASSGGQPRNTEAFFGQGTRLTVV.